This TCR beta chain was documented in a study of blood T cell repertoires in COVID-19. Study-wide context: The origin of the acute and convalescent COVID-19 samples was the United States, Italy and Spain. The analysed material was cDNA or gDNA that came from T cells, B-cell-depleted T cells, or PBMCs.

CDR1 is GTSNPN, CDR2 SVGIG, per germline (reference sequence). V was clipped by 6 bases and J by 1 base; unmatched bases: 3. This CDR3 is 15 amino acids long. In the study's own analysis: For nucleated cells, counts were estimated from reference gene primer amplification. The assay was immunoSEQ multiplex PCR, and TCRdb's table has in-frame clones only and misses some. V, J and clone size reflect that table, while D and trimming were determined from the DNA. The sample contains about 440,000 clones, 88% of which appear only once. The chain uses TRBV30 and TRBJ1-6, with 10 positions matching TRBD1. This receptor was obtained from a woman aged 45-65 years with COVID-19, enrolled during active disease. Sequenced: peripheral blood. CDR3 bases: TGTGCCTGTGTGGGACAGGGGTCCTATAATTCACCCCTCCACTTT. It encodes CACVGQGSYNSPLHF.